A selection of T cell receptor beta chains follows, all from one sample in a study of T-cell reconstitution after alpha-beta-depleted transplantation in children. TCRdb used MiXCR to reprocess the PCR reads, holding one entry per CDR3 protein. The table lists around 400,000 distinct CDR3 sequences, roughly a tenth of them singletons. The input for sequencing was PBMCs from the stem cell graft donor, taken from the stem cell graft. Receptors originate from a human donor who donated a stem cell graft to a child with acute myeloid leukemia. The CDR3 runs from the conserved cysteine through the conserved F or W. The D gene is left open where the match is weak. Clone size is not always given. Where it is, it says once, few, many or a class for expanded clones.

CDR3 DNA	CDR3 protein	V gene	J gene	clone size	D gene	CDR3 length
TGCAGTGCTAGAGATCTAAACGGAGGACTGTTTTTT	CSARDLNGGLFF	TRBV20-1	TRBJ1-4	.	.	12
TGTGCCAGCAGCTTACCCACCTACGAGCAGTACTTC	CASSLPTYEQYF	TRBV7-2	TRBJ2-7	.	.	12
TGTGCCAGCAGCCCCCCTTTTCGGGTCGTGGAGCAGTACTTC	CASSPPFRVVEQYF	TRBV7-2	TRBJ2-7	.	.	14
TGCAGCGTTGAGGTGCAGTACCAAGAGACCCAGTACTTC	CSVEVQYQETQYF	TRBV29-1	TRBJ2-5	few	.	13
TGTGCCAGCAGCCTACTTGACCTGGTAGTCGGCACTGAAGCTTTCTTT	CASSLLDLVVGTEAFF	TRBV6-2/TRBV6-3	TRBJ1-1	few	.	16
TGTGCCAGCAGTTACTCCCGGGACGAGAGGTTCTTC	CASSYSRDERFF	TRBV6-2/TRBV6-3	TRBJ2-1	few	.	12
TGTGCCAGCAGAAAGGGGGACGGCGGGGAGCTGTTTTTT	CASRKGDGGELFF	TRBV7-8	TRBJ2-2	many	.	13
TGTGCCAGCAGCAACCCGCACGACAGGGGGCGCGGAGCTTTCTTT	CASSNPHDRGRGAFF	TRBV21-1	TRBJ1-1	.	.	15
TGTGCCAGCAGCTTAATGGCTAGCGGGGGGGGAGAGACCCAGTACTTC	CASSLMASGGGETQYF	TRBV7-3	TRBJ2-5	few	TRBD2	16
TGTGCCAGCAGTGAAGTGGTGGATACGCAGTATTTT	CASSEVVDTQYF	TRBV2	TRBJ2-3	.	.	12
TGTGCCAGCTCACCCGACTTTCGGGGAAACACCGGGGAGCTGTTTTTT	CASSPDFRGNTGELFF	TRBV18	TRBJ2-2	many	.	16
TGTGCCATCACCCTAAGCGGGACAAGCACAGATACGCAGTATTTT	CAITLSGTSTDTQYF	TRBV10-3	TRBJ2-3	few	.	15
TGTGCCAGCAGTTTAAACAGTAATGAGCAGTTCTTC	CASSLNSNEQFF	TRBV12-3/TRBV12-4	TRBJ2-1	medium-sized	.	12
TGCAGTGCTACCACTGGGGCGGGAACCACAGATACGCAGTATTTT	CSATTGAGTTDTQYF	TRBV20-1	TRBJ2-3	few	.	15
TGCAGCGTTGAAGATGGCAGCACAGATACGCAGTATTTT	CSVEDGSTDTQYF	TRBV29-1	TRBJ2-3	many	.	13
TGTGCCAGCAGCCCCTACCTGCGGGCAGAATCCTACAATGAGCAGTTCTTC	CASSPYLRAESYNEQFF	TRBV3-1	TRBJ2-1	few	.	17